The next 17 T cell receptor beta chains were all read from a single sample in a study of beta chain features in type 1 diabetes. The entirety of the isolated RNA underwent reverse transcription, so expressed TCRB transcripts were sequenced. Clones were sequenced by immunoSEQ multiplex PCR, and TCRdb holds only the in-frame ones, with some missing. The table records about half a million clones, around 30% of them present only once. The specimen sequenced was naive CD4+ T cells from blood. The receptors derive from a man between 18 and 35 years old in good health.

This chain connects TRBV21-1 to TRBJ2-1; the table's D call TRBD2 went unverified against the DNA. TRBV21-1 is given as a pseudogene. This CDR3 comprises 18 residues. The CDR3 loop is CASSGGLAPRWPYNEQFF. The CDR3 DNA reads TGTGCCAGCAGCGGGGGACTAGCGCCACGATGGCCCTACAATGAGCAGTTCTTC.

The chain recombines TRBV7-8 with TRBJ2-3; the D gene could be TRBD1 or TRBD2 (5 bases each). In germline, CDR1 is SGHVS, CDR2 FQNEAQ. The V gene lost 5 bases and the J gene lost 0 bases, with 12 bases spanning the gap. CDR3 size: 15 residues. The chain's CDR3 is CASSQGRLSTDTQYF. The CDR3, as DNA: TGTGCCAGCAGCCAGGGACGGCTAAGCACAGATACGCAGTATTTT. The complete variable domain, with remaining parts taken from reference TRBV7-8 and TRBJ2-3, reads GAGVSQSPRYKVAKRGQDVALRCDPISGHVSLFWYQQALGQGPEFLTYFQNEAQLDKSGLPSDRFFAERPEGSVSTLKIQRTQQEDSAVYLCASSQGRLSTDTQYFGPGTRLTVL.

The rearrangement uses TRBV7-2 and TRBJ2-3; 9 bases agree with TRBD2. Trimming took 5 bases from V and 1 from J; bases not matched to a gene: 7. The CDR3 totals 16 residues. Looked up from germline, CDR1 is SGHTA and CDR2 is FQGNSA. The CDR3 reads CASSLRAGGGTDTQYF. CDR3 nucleotide sequence: TGTGCCAGCAGCCTACGCGCGGGAGGGGGCACAGATACGCAGTATTTT.

This clone was seen a handful of times. Distinct nucleotide sequences in the sample also encode this CDR3. The chain employs TRBV5-6 and TRBJ2-4; D is ambiguous. The germline gives CDR1 SGHDT, CDR2 YYEEEE. This CDR3 has 14 residues. V was shortened by 0 bases and J by 0 bases, with 4 bases between the two germline ends. The chain's CDR3 is CASSLGLAKNIQYF. In nucleotides, the CDR3 is TGTGCCAGCAGCTTGGGGCTAGCCAAAAACATTCAGTACTTC.

In this sample, this clone turned up a few times. The chain couples TRBV7-9 to TRBJ2-3, with 9 bases aligning to TRBD2. This CDR3 is 17 amino acids long. After removal of 4 bases from V and 4 bases from J, the junction contained 12 bases not matched to a gene. Germline V gene lookup returns CDR1 SEHNR and CDR2 FQNEAQ (reference sequence). The CDR3 is CASSSQFLAGRADTQYF. The CDR3 DNA reads TGTGCCAGCAGCTCCCAATTTCTAGCGGGAAGGGCAGATACGCAGTATTTT.

This clone was observed a few times. The chain recombines TRBV7-9 with TRBJ2-6, with D hard to call. With 6 bases removed from V and 0 bases from J, the gap between germline ends came to 12 bases. Germline CDR1 and CDR2: SEHNR and FQNEAQ (reference sequence). This CDR3 has 16 residues. CDR3 DNA sequence: TGTGCCAGCAGGAAGGACGGAGACTCTGGGGCCAACGTCCTGACTTTC. It yields the protein CASRKDGDSGANVLTF.

The gene calls are TRBV10-3 and TRBJ1-5; D uncertain. Deletions cut 9 bases from V and 6 bases from J, with 21 bases between. CDR3 length equals 15 residues. CDR1 and CDR2 from the germline V gene are ENHRY and SYGVKD. CDR3 loop: CAISPEGGFGQPQHF. CDR3 nucleotide sequence: TGTGCCATTTCACCCGAGGGTGGATTCGGTCAGCCCCAGCATTTT.

This chain connects TRBV7-6 to TRBJ1-5; weak D call: TRBD1 (6 bases). V was clipped by 5 bases and J by 1 base, with 9 bases between them. In germline, CDR1 is SGHVS, CDR2 FNYEAQ. This CDR3 contains 14 residues. DNA of the CDR3: TGTGCCAGCAGCCCTCAGGGGAGCAATCAGCCCCAGCATTTT. Protein product: CASSPQGSNQPQHF.

The J gene is TRBJ2-5, the V gene TRBV7-8, with D possibly matching TRBD2 (5 bases). V lost 5 bases and J lost 7, with 8 bases in between. The CDR3 covers 11 residues. Per germline, CDR1 SGHVS and CDR2 FQNEAQ. The CDR3 DNA sequence: TGTGCCAGCAGCCCTGAGGGGACCCAGTACTTC. Amino acid sequence: CASSPEGTQYF. Variable domain in full (rest from reference TRBV7-8 and TRBJ2-5): GAGVSQSPRYKVAKRGQDVALRCDPISGHVSLFWYQQALGQGPEFLTYFQNEAQLDKSGLPSDRFFAERPEGSVSTLKIQRTQQEDSAVYLCASSPEGTQYFGPGTRLLVL.

This chain links TRBV29-1 with TRBJ2-5, with 11 nucleotides matching TRBD1. J gave up 7 bases and V 8 bases, and 12 bases lay outside the gene matches. Germline CDR1 SQVTM, CDR2 ANQGSEA. The CDR3 has 14 amino acids. CDR3 sequence reads: CSFRTGGGSGTQYF. CDR3 nucleotides: TGCAGCTTCCGGACAGGGGGCGGCTCTGGGACCCAGTACTTC.

The chain couples TRBV5-4 to TRBJ2-7; maybe TRBD2 (5 bases). CDR3 length: 14 amino acids. V dropped 1 base and J dropped 0 bases, with 8 bases sitting between them. CDR1 and CDR2 (germline): SGHNT, YYREEE (reference sequence). The CDR3 here is CASSLRTSSYEQYF. The CDR3 DNA follows: TGTGCCAGCAGCTTGAGAACTAGCTCCTACGAGCAGTACTTC.

This clone was seen a handful of times. V gene TRBV18 combines with J gene TRBJ2-1; tentative D call: TRBD1 (6 bases). Germline-derived CDR1 and CDR2 are KGHSH and LQKENI. This CDR3 spans 14 amino acids. The V end lost 3 bases, the J end lost 0 bases, and 6 bases lay between the germline ends. CDR3 sequence (DNA): TGTGCCAGCTCACCGACAGGCTCCTACAATGAGCAGTTCTTC. As protein: CASSPTGSYNEQFF.

This clone was recorded a few times. The V gene is TRBV30, the J gene TRBJ1-5; D is unresolved. This CDR3 region has 14 residues. The germline V and J ends were trimmed by 1 base and 0 bases, with 7 bases remaining between them. The germline V gene encodes CDR1 GTSNPN and CDR2 SVGIG (reference sequence). The CDR3 DNA is TGTGCCTGGAGTGAGGTCAATAGCAATCAGCCCCAGCATTTT. Translating it yields CAWSEVNSNQPQHF.

This rearrangement joins TRBV20-1 to TRBJ2-4, with D maybe TRBD2 (5 bases). Trimming removed 4 bases from V and 7 bases from J, with 8 bases in between. CDR1 is DFQATT and CDR2 is SNEGSKA in the germline V gene (reference sequence). This CDR3 is built from 11 residues. The CDR3 loop reads CSAKEENIQYF. The CDR3 DNA follows: TGCAGTGCTAAGGAGGAGAACATTCAGTACTTC.

This chain links TRBV5-1 with TRBJ2-5, with D perhaps TRBD1 or TRBD2 (5 bases each). Looked up from germline, CDR1 is SGHRS and CDR2 is YFSETQ. Trimming pared 1 base from V and 3 bases from J, leaving 10 bases between. The CDR3 consists of 14 residues. CDR3 DNA sequence: TGCGCCAGCAGCTTGACGGGACCGGAAGAGACCCAGTACTTC. Amino acids: CASSLTGPEETQYF.

There are a few counts of this clone. The chain employs TRBV2 and TRBJ2-7, with unresolved D. This CDR3 has 13 amino acids. The ends were cut back, 6 bases at V and 3 bases at J, with 12 bases in the middle. Germline CDR1 SNHLY, CDR2 FYNNEI. The CDR3 here is CASRLTDNYEQYF. The CDR3 nucleotides are TGTGCCAGCAGGTTGACGGATAACTACGAGCAGTACTTC.

The chain joins TRBV25-1 to TRBJ1-2; D not resolved. The germline V gene has CDR1 MGHDK and CDR2 SYGVNS. Trimming removed 4 bases from V and 5 bases from J, with 5 bases in between. This CDR3 comprises 11 residues. The CDR3 is CASSGGYGYTF. In nucleotides, the CDR3 is TGTGCCAGCAGTGGTGGGTATGGCTACACCTTC.